These 4 T cell receptor beta chains were sequenced from one sample in a study of T cells in Graves' hyperthyroidism and ophthalmopathy (dated by TCRdb to between 2019 and 2020). Library preparation employed multiplex PCR. Reads for this sample came from an Illumina HiSeq 2000. The TCR beta CDR3 regions were amplified from RNA transcripts. For the first round of RT-PCR on the TCR CDR3, the HTBI primer set was used together with the Qiagen OneStep RT-PCR kit. The public reads were reanalyzed by TCRdb: fastp trimming at Q25, MiXCR alignment, in-frame beta chains only. CDR3 protein sequences are deduplicated, and each keeps its most common genes and DNA. This sample is represented by under 450,000 distinct CDR3 sequences; roughly 14% of them were singletons. The top ten constitute over 12% of the sample. Sequencing was carried out using blood. These receptors were collected from a woman younger than 30 with Graves' hyperthyroidism.

The rearrangement uses TRBV28 and TRBJ1-2, with 7 bases that match TRBD1. Germline loops: CDR1 MDHEN, CDR2 SYDVKM. J was trimmed by 2 bases and V by 4 bases; bases with no gene match: 4. CDR3 length: 14 amino acids. CDR3 bases: TGTGCCAGCAGTTCCCCGACAGGGAACTATGGCTACACCTTC. This codes for CASSSPTGNYGYTF.

This clonotype was recorded many times. The rearrangement joins TRBV24-1 to TRBJ1-5, with D possibly being TRBD1 (5 bases). Germline CDR1 reads KGHDR; CDR2 reads SFDVKD. The CDR3 has 15 amino acids. The V end was cut by 3 bases, the J end by 2 bases, with 10 bases between. For the CDR3, the DNA is TGTGCCACCAGTGATCCAGGGTACGGCAATCAGCCCCAGCATTTT. Residues: CATSDPGYGNQPQHF.

At least ten counts were recorded for this clonotype. This chain uses TRBV12-3 or TRBV12-4 with TRBJ2-3; D is possibly TRBD2 (9 bases). The CDR3 covers 19 residues. Trimming stripped 10 bases from V and 3 bases from J, with 32 bases between. CDR3 region: CATAGGVVDRAGTTDTQYF. The CDR3 DNA reads TGTGCCACCGCGGGGGGGGTCGTGGACAGGGCCGGGACTACAGATACGCAGTATTTT.

This clonotype has at least ten counts. This chain uses TRBV20-1 with TRBJ2-7; the match to TRBD2 covers 9 bases. The V gene's germline CDR1 is DFQATT and CDR2 SNEGSKA (reference sequence). Trimming removed 3 bases from V and 7 bases from J; junction bases left unmatched: 13. The CDR3 runs 15 residues. This CDR3 reads CSASDPGLAGYEQYF. Here the CDR3 DNA reads TGCAGTGCTAGTGATCCGGGGCTAGCGGGATATGAGCAGTACTTC.